There are many counts of the clone carrying this T cell receptor beta chain. Its antigen is still unknown. The data stem from a study of regulatory T cells in long-lasting Graves disease. Construction of the TCR beta libraries employed iRepertoire HTBI primers in conjunction with Arm-PCR of CDR3 regions. In TCRdb, the multiplex PCR reads were re-called with MiXCR into one record per CDR3 protein. Of 400,000 to 500,000 distinct CDR3 sequences in the sample, less than 25% were seen once. General study points: Thyroid tissue went unexamined; only peripheral blood was analyzed. Persistent disease was characterized by preferential usage of TRBV28, TRBJ1-2 and TRBJ2-5.

Time point indicated: persistent/refractory GD, antithyroid drugs over 5 years with positive TRAb. Isolated PBMC RNA provided the starting material for the TCR library. As a group, patients came from one endocrinology department in Xi'an, China. The germline V gene encodes CDR1 SQVTM and CDR2 ANQGSEA. V lost 5 bases to trimming and J lost 2 bases, with 9 bases between them. The CDR3 extends over 12 amino acids. Source: peripheral blood mononuclear cells (PBMCs), taken when the disease was refractory, from a patient treated with antithyroid drugs. The chain joins TRBV29-1 to TRBJ1-2; a weak D match, TRBD1 (6 bases). The receptor was derived from a female donor with Graves disease. The CDR3 coding sequence is TGCAGCGTTTCCGGACAGAACTATGGCTACACCTTC. Protein product: CSVSGQNYGYTF.